The present TCR beta chain was sequenced within a study of cytomegalovirus exposure and HLA in healthy donors. Use of 60 Vbeta and 13 Jbeta primers characterized the PCR. Using immunoSEQ multiplex PCR, the repertoire was profiled, and TCRdb retains in-frame clones only, with some absent. The sample has about 140,000 clones, over 70% seen once. Points from the study as a whole: Based on reports, TCR beta sequences accurately predicted HLA-A and HLA-B alleles for most subjects. A prior analysis recorded that most TCR beta V segments were productive about 87% or about 30% of the time. Among immune exposure information, only CMV serostatus was available.

Comments on this clone: Its antigen remains unidentified.

Sequenced sample: PBMCs. This clonotype was sampled from a male donor in good health and CMV-seronegative.

The CDR3 DNA reads as TGTGCCTGGAGGCTAGCGGGGGACAATGAGCAGTTCTTC. It yields the protein CAWRLAGDNEQFF. The rearrangement joins TRBV30 to TRBJ2-7, with 10 positions matching TRBD2. Near its end, the DNA agrees better with TRBJ2-1, so the J call may be wrong. The CDR3 covers 13 residues. Germline assignment: CDR1 GTSNPN and CDR2 SVGIG (reference sequence).